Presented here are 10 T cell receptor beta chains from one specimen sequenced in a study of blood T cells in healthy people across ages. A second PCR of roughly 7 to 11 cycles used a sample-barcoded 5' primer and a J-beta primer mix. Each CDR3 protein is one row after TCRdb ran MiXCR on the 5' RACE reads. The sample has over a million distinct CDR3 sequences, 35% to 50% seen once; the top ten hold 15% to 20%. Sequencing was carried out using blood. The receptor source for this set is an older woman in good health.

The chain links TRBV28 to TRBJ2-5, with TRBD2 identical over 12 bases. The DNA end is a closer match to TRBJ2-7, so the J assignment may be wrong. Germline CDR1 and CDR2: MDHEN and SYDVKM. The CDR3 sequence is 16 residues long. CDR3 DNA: TGTGCCAGCAGTTTACCTCTAGCGGGAGGGAGGGACGAGCAGTACTTC. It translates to CASSLPLAGGRDEQYF.

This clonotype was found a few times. The chain's CDR3 is CSVGGGPSGEQFF. Here the CDR3 DNA reads TGCAGCGTTGGAGGGGGACCTTCTGGGGAGCAGTTCTTC. The chain is built from TRBV29-1 and TRBJ2-1; tentative D call: TRBD1 (6 bases). The CDR3 totals 13 residues. V lost 4 bases and J 10 bases, leaving 17 bases between the germline ends. Germline loops: CDR1 SQVTM, CDR2 ANQGSEA.

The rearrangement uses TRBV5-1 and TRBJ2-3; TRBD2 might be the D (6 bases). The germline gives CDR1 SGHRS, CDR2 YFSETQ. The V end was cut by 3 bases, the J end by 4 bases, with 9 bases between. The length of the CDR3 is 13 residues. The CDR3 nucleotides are TGCGCCAGCAGCTCCGGGGGATCAGATACGCAGTATTTT. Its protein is CASSSGGSDTQYF. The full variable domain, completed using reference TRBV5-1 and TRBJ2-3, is KAGVTQTPRYLIKTRGQQVTLSCSPISGHRSVSWYQQTPGQGLQFLFEYFSETQRNKGNFPGRFSGRQFSNSRSEMNVSTLELGDSALYLCASSSGGSDTQYFGPGTRLTVL.

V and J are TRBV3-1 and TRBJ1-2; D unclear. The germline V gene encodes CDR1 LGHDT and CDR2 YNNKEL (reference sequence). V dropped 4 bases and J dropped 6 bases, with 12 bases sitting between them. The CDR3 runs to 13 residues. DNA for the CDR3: TGTGCCAGCAGCCCCCGGGGAGCGAATGGCTACACCTTC. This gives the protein CASSPRGANGYTF.

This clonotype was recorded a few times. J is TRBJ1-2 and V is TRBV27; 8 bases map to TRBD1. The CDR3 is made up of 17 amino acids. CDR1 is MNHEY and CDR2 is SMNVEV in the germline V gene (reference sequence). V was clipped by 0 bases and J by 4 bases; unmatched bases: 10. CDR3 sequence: CASSLSRQGAGVYGYTF. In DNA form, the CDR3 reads TGTGCCAGCAGTTTATCGCGCCAGGGGGCGGGGGTCTATGGCTACACCTTC.

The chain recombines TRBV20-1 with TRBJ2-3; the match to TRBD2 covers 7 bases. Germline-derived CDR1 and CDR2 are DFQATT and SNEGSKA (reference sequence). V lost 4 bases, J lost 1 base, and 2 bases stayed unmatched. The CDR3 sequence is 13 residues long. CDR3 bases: TGCAGTGCTACGGCGGGGGGCACAGATACGCAGTATTTT. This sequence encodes CSATAGGTDTQYF.

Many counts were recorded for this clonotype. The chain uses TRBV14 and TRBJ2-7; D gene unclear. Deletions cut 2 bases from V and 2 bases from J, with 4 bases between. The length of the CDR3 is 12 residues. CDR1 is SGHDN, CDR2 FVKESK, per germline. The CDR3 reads CASSQRPYEQYF. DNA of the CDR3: TGTGCCAGCAGCCAACGGCCCTACGAGCAGTACTTC.

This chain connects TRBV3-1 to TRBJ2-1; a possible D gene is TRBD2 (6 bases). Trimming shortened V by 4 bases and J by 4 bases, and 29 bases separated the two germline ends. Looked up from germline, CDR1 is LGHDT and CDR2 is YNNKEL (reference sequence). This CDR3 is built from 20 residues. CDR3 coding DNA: TGTGCCAGCAGCCCCCGGGTAGGGGCTGGCGGGGAGCTGTTTTACAATGAGCAGTTCTTC. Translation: CASSPRVGAGGELFYNEQFF.

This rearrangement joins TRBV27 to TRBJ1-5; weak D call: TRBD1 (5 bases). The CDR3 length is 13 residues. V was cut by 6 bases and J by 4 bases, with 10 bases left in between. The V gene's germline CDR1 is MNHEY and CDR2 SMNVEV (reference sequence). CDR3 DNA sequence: TGTGCCAGCAGGCCAGGGCTGAATCAGCCCCAGCATTTT. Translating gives CASRPGLNQPQHF.

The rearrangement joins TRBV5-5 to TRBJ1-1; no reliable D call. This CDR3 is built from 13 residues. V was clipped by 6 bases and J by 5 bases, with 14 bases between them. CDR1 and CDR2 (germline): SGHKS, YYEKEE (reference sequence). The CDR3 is CASNKEVWTEAFF. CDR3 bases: TGTGCCAGCAACAAGGAGGTATGGACTGAAGCTTTCTTT. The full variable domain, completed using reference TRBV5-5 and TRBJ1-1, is DAGVTQSPTHLIKTRGQQVTLRCSPISGHKSVSWYQQVLGQGPQFIFQYYEKEERGRGNFPDRFSARQFPNYSSELNVNALLLGDSALYLCASNKEVWTEAFFGQGTRLTVV.